This is a list of T cell receptor beta chains from one sample in a study of graft-versus-host responses after intestinal transplantation. Here immunoSEQ multiplex PCR was the method, and the copy in TCRdb shows in-frame clones only, minus some. The profile shows 10,000 or so clones, roughly 27% of them singletons. Sequencing used alloreactive CD4+ T cells from a mixed lymphocyte reaction culture, obtained before intestinal transplant. The receptors come from a human patient who received an intestinal transplant. The CDR3 runs from the conserved cysteine through the conserved F or W. The D gene is left open where the match is weak. The size of a clone is reported for some rows only, either as once, few or many, or as a class for expanded clones.

abundance: large
v_gene: TRBV7-9
j_gene: TRBJ2-1
d_gene: TRBD2
CDR3nt: TGTGCCAGCGCTGCGGGCGGGAGAGGTTCCAATGAGCAGTTCTTC
CDR3aa: CASAAGGRGSNEQFF

abundance: NA
v_gene: TRBV2
j_gene: TRBJ2-1
d_gene: NA
CDR3nt: TGTGCCAGCAGTAGAAGCGCGGGATACCCCAATGAGCAGTTCTTC
CDR3aa: CASSRSAGYPNEQFF

abundance: NA
v_gene: TRBV19
j_gene: TRBJ1-4
d_gene: NA
CDR3nt: TGTGCCAGTAGTAACGGGGGCGGCATTATTGAAAAACTGTTTTTT
CDR3aa: CASSNGGGIIEKLFF

abundance: medium-sized
v_gene: TRBV4-1
j_gene: TRBJ2-1
d_gene: NA
CDR3nt: TGCGCCAGCAGCCAAGAAGGGTATGGTGAGCAGTTCTTC
CDR3aa: CASSQEGYGEQFF

abundance: NA
v_gene: TRBV6-1
j_gene: TRBJ2-7
d_gene: NA
CDR3nt: TGTGCCAGCAGGACAAACCTCTACGAGCAGTACTTC
CDR3aa: CASRTNLYEQYF

abundance: few
v_gene: TRBV5-1
j_gene: TRBJ2-7
d_gene: TRBD2
CDR3nt: TGCGCCAGCAGCTGGGGGGGGGTATACACATCCGCCTCCTACGAGCAGTACTTC
CDR3aa: CASSWGGVYTSASYEQYF

abundance: NA
v_gene: TRBV4-1
j_gene: TRBJ2-6
d_gene: NA
CDR3nt: TGCGCCAGCAGCCAAGGTAGGAGCTCTGGGGCCAACGTCCTGACTTTC
CDR3aa: CASSQGRSSGANVLTF

abundance: NA
v_gene: TRBV5-5
j_gene: TRBJ2-7
d_gene: NA
CDR3nt: TGTGCCAGCAGTCATGGGGTTACCTACGAGCAGTACTTC
CDR3aa: CASSHGVTYEQYF

abundance: medium-sized
v_gene: TRBV27
j_gene: TRBJ2-7
d_gene: NA
CDR3nt: TGTGCCAGCAGTCCCTCGAGCCGGTCTTTCTACGAGCAGTACTTC
CDR3aa: CASSPSSRSFYEQYF

abundance: NA
v_gene: TRBV2
j_gene: TRBJ2-5
d_gene: TRBD2
CDR3nt: TGTGCCAGCGGGGGGACTAGCGGGAGCGGAGAGACCCAGTACTTC
CDR3aa: CASGGTSGSGETQYF

abundance: NA
v_gene: TRBV27
j_gene: TRBJ1-2
d_gene: NA
CDR3nt: TGTGCCAGCAGTTTAACGGGAAACTATGGCTACACCTTC
CDR3aa: CASSLTGNYGYTF

abundance: NA
v_gene: TRBV2
j_gene: TRBJ2-1
d_gene: TRBD2
CDR3nt: TGTGCCAGCAGTGATTGGCGGGGGGAGGACAATGAGCAGTTCTTC
CDR3aa: CASSDWRGEDNEQFF

abundance: NA
v_gene: TRBV7-2
j_gene: TRBJ2-7
d_gene: TRBD1
CDR3nt: TGTGCCAGCAGCTCAAGAACAGGGGGCAGGTCCTACGAGCAGTACTTC
CDR3aa: CASSSRTGGRSYEQYF

abundance: few
v_gene: TRBV6-6
j_gene: TRBJ2-1
d_gene: TRBD2
CDR3nt: TGTGCCAGCAGGATTCTAGCGGGACCGTACAATGAGCAGTTCTTC
CDR3aa: CASRILAGPYNEQFF

abundance: NA
v_gene: TRBV6-5
j_gene: TRBJ2-6
d_gene: NA
CDR3nt: TGTGCCAGCAGTTATACTTACGGACCACCGGACGTCCTGACTTTC
CDR3aa: CASSYTYGPPDVLTF

abundance: few
v_gene: TRBV15
j_gene: TRBJ1-2
d_gene: NA
CDR3nt: TGTGCCACCAGCAGAGATCTGGGGAACTATGGCTACACCTTC
CDR3aa: CATSRDLGNYGYTF

abundance: NA
v_gene: TRBV9
j_gene: TRBJ2-3
d_gene: NA
CDR3nt: TGTGCCAGCAGCTCCCGTACGGGGAGCACAGATACGCAGTATTTT
CDR3aa: CASSSRTGSTDTQYF

abundance: NA
v_gene: TRBV7-9
j_gene: TRBJ2-1
d_gene: NA
CDR3nt: TGTGCCAGCAACTCCGGAGGAGGGGCGGACGGGAATGAGCAGTTCTTC
CDR3aa: CASNSGGGADGNEQFF

abundance: few
v_gene: TRBV4-2
j_gene: TRBJ1-2
d_gene: NA
CDR3nt: TGTGCCAGCAGCCAAGATCGACAGGACGATGGCTACACCTTC
CDR3aa: CASSQDRQDDGYTF

abundance: few
v_gene: TRBV7-8
j_gene: TRBJ2-3
d_gene: TRBD2
CDR3nt: TGTGCCAGCAGCTTACTGTCTAGCGGGAGGGCCGGGTGGGATACGCAGTATTTT
CDR3aa: CASSLLSSGRAGWDTQYF

abundance: few
v_gene: TRBV19
j_gene: TRBJ1-1
d_gene: NA
CDR3nt: TGTGCCAGTAGTACCCTCCCGGCAGAGATGAACACTGAAGCTTTCTTT
CDR3aa: CASSTLPAEMNTEAFF

abundance: medium-sized
v_gene: TRBV27
j_gene: TRBJ1-2
d_gene: NA
CDR3nt: TGTGCCAGCAGCACCGCGGTAAGGGACGAAGGCTACACCTTC
CDR3aa: CASSTAVRDEGYTF

abundance: NA
v_gene: TRBV7-9
j_gene: TRBJ2-7
d_gene: NA
CDR3nt: TGTGCCAGCAGTCCCTCCTACGGCGCCTCGGGAGAGCAGTACTTC
CDR3aa: CASSPSYGASGEQYF

abundance: NA
v_gene: TRBV9
j_gene: TRBJ2-7
d_gene: TRBD1
CDR3nt: TGTGCCAGCAGCGTCAGGGACAGTCCCTCCTACGAGCAGTACTTC
CDR3aa: CASSVRDSPSYEQYF

abundance: NA
v_gene: TRBV27
j_gene: TRBJ2-7
d_gene: NA
CDR3nt: TGTGCCAGCAGTTACTCGGTGGGAGCCCTCTCCTACGAGCAGTACTTC
CDR3aa: CASSYSVGALSYEQYF

abundance: large
v_gene: TRBV10-2
j_gene: TRBJ2-7
d_gene: NA
CDR3nt: TGCGCCAGCAGTTTATCAAGTACGGGGTACGACGAGCAGTACTTC
CDR3aa: CASSLSSTGYDEQYF

abundance: few
v_gene: TRBV6-6
j_gene: TRBJ1-2
d_gene: NA
CDR3nt: TGTGCCAGCAGCCCGGACAGCATGCTCTCCGGCTACACCTTC
CDR3aa: CASSPDSMLSGYTF

abundance: medium-sized
v_gene: TRBV6-6
j_gene: TRBJ1-2
d_gene: TRBD1
CDR3nt: TGTGCCAGCAGCCAGACCCGACAGGGGGCGGACCATGGCTACACCTTC
CDR3aa: CASSQTRQGADHGYTF

abundance: medium-sized
v_gene: TRBV7-9
j_gene: TRBJ1-4
d_gene: NA
CDR3nt: TGTGCCAGCAGCTTAGTTGGGACAACGAATGAAAAACTGTTTTTT
CDR3aa: CASSLVGTTNEKLFF

abundance: medium-sized
v_gene: TRBV19
j_gene: TRBJ2-7
d_gene: NA
CDR3nt: TGTGCCAGTAACGGGAGCCCCACCTACGAGCAGTACTTC
CDR3aa: CASNGSPTYEQYF

abundance: medium-sized
v_gene: TRBV27
j_gene: TRBJ2-1
d_gene: TRBD2
CDR3nt: TGTGCCAGCAGCGTTGGGACTAGCGGTTACAATGAGCAGTTCTTC
CDR3aa: CASSVGTSGYNEQFF

abundance: few
v_gene: TRBV6-6
j_gene: TRBJ1-3
d_gene: NA
CDR3nt: TGTGCCAGCAGTTATGGGTTAGGAAACACCATATATTTT
CDR3aa: CASSYGLGNTIYF

abundance: few
v_gene: TRBV19
j_gene: TRBJ1-1
d_gene: NA
CDR3nt: TGTGCCAGTAAGACGGGCACTGAAGCTTTCTTT
CDR3aa: CASKTGTEAFF

abundance: few
v_gene: TRBV7-3
j_gene: TRBJ2-1
d_gene: TRBD2
CDR3nt: TGTGCCAGCAGCCTTAGCGGGAGGCCAAATGAGCAGTTCTTC
CDR3aa: CASSLSGRPNEQFF

abundance: NA
v_gene: TRBV6-1
j_gene: TRBJ1-5
d_gene: TRBD1
CDR3nt: TGTGCCAGCAGTGAAAAATTGGAGTTTTGTTGGGACAGGGTTTTTCAGCCCCAGCATTTT
CDR3aa: CASSEKLEFCWDRVFQPQHF

abundance: many
v_gene: TRBV6-5
j_gene: TRBJ2-7
d_gene: NA
CDR3nt: TGTGCCAGCTTGGGCCGGGAGAAGTTTTACGAGCAGTACTTC
CDR3aa: CASLGREKFYEQYF

abundance: few
v_gene: TRBV9
j_gene: TRBJ2-5
d_gene: NA
CDR3nt: TGTGCCAGCAGCGTAGGGGACGGGGGCGCGGAGACCCAGTACTTC
CDR3aa: CASSVGDGGAETQYF

abundance: NA
v_gene: TRBV6-5
j_gene: TRBJ2-3
d_gene: NA
CDR3nt: TGTGCCAGCAATCCCTCAGGGGTTGATACGCAGTATTTT
CDR3aa: CASNPSGVDTQYF

abundance: NA
v_gene: TRBV6-6
j_gene: TRBJ2-7
d_gene: NA
CDR3nt: TGTGCCAGCAGTCAAATAGGGCCCTACGAGCAGTACTTC
CDR3aa: CASSQIGPYEQYF

abundance: NA
v_gene: TRBV7-6
j_gene: TRBJ2-2
d_gene: NA
CDR3nt: TGTGCCAGCAGCTTAGGGGAGACCGGGGAGCTGTTTTTT
CDR3aa: CASSLGETGELFF

abundance: few
v_gene: TRBV15
j_gene: TRBJ1-2
d_gene: NA
CDR3nt: TGTGCCACCAGCAGAGATCTAGGCGTCCATGGCTACACCTTC
CDR3aa: CATSRDLGVHGYTF

abundance: once
v_gene: TRBV19
j_gene: TRBJ2-6
d_gene: NA
CDR3nt: TGTGTATGGGGGCACAGTGGGGCCAACGTCCTGACTTTC
CDR3aa: CVWGHSGANVLTF

abundance: once
v_gene: TRBV28
j_gene: TRBJ2-7
d_gene: NA
CDR3nt: TGTGCCAGCAGTTTCTTCGGGGGCGGCTACGAGCAGTACTTC
CDR3aa: CASSFFGGGYEQYF

abundance: medium-sized
v_gene: TRBV7-9
j_gene: TRBJ2-7
d_gene: NA
CDR3nt: TGTGCCAGCAGCCCCGACCTTGGACTCGTTTCCGAGCAGTACTTC
CDR3aa: CASSPDLGLVSEQYF

abundance: medium-sized
v_gene: TRBV7-3
j_gene: TRBJ2-7
d_gene: NA
CDR3nt: TGTGCCAGCAGCCCGACCCCTATGGACGAGCAGTACTTC
CDR3aa: CASSPTPMDEQYF

abundance: medium-sized
v_gene: TRBV7-2
j_gene: TRBJ1-2
d_gene: NA
CDR3nt: TGTGCCAGCAGCTCCGACAGTTATAACTATGGCTACACCTTC
CDR3aa: CASSSDSYNYGYTF

abundance: few
v_gene: TRBV14
j_gene: TRBJ2-1
d_gene: NA
CDR3nt: TGTGCCAGCAGCCAAGAAACCTACAATGAGCAGTTCTTC
CDR3aa: CASSQETYNEQFF

abundance: medium-sized
v_gene: TRBV6-5
j_gene: TRBJ1-1
d_gene: NA
CDR3nt: TGTGCCAGCAGTTATTCTCTGTCGAACACTGAAGCTTTCTTT
CDR3aa: CASSYSLSNTEAFF

abundance: NA
v_gene: TRBV7-6
j_gene: TRBJ1-4
d_gene: TRBD1
CDR3nt: TGTGCCAGCAGCTTAGGGACAGGGTGGAATGAAAAACTGTTTTTT
CDR3aa: CASSLGTGWNEKLFF

abundance: few
v_gene: TRBV7-9
j_gene: TRBJ2-1
d_gene: NA
CDR3nt: TGTGCCAGCAGCTTAATTTCTTACGCCGTCGATGAGCAGTTCTTC
CDR3aa: CASSLISYAVDEQFF

abundance: NA
v_gene: TRBV27
j_gene: TRBJ2-3
d_gene: TRBD2
CDR3nt: TGTGCCAGCAGTCCTACTAGCGGGAGAGATGCAGATACGCAGTATTTT
CDR3aa: CASSPTSGRDADTQYF

abundance: medium-sized
v_gene: TRBV4-1
j_gene: TRBJ1-1
d_gene: TRBD1
CDR3nt: TGCGCCAGCAGCCAACCCAGGGGGACTGAAGCTTTCTTT
CDR3aa: CASSQPRGTEAFF

abundance: NA
v_gene: TRBV4-1
j_gene: TRBJ2-7
d_gene: NA
CDR3nt: TGCGCCAGCAGCCAAGCTACATTCCGGTACGGGTACGAGCAGTACTTC
CDR3aa: CASSQATFRYGYEQYF

abundance: NA
v_gene: TRBV27
j_gene: TRBJ1-1
d_gene: TRBD1
CDR3nt: TGTGCCAGCAGTTACGGACAGGGCTTGAACACTGAAGCTTTCTTT
CDR3aa: CASSYGQGLNTEAFF

abundance: NA
v_gene: TRBV7-9
j_gene: TRBJ1-5
d_gene: TRBD1
CDR3nt: TGTGCCAGCAGCTTAGCCGGGATAGGGGGCAGTGGCAATCAGCCCCAGCATTTT
CDR3aa: CASSLAGIGGSGNQPQHF

abundance: few
v_gene: TRBV27
j_gene: TRBJ2-7
d_gene: NA
CDR3nt: TGTGCCAGCAGTTCAACTTCGGTCAACGAGCAGTACTTC
CDR3aa: CASSSTSVNEQYF

abundance: NA
v_gene: TRBV19
j_gene: TRBJ1-6
d_gene: NA
CDR3nt: TGTGCCAGTAGTATAGCTCCTCGGGATTCACCCCTCCACTTT
CDR3aa: CASSIAPRDSPLHF